The entry below gives a single T cell receptor beta chain sequence along with its context. Its antigen remains unidentified. Here immunoSEQ multiplex PCR was the method, and the copy in TCRdb shows in-frame clones only, minus some. In the table there are around 12,000 clones, about three fifths of which are singletons. These data come from a study of neoadjuvant anti-PD-1 for oral cavity cancer. Study-wide background: Patients without progression received a fourth nivolumab dose around day 43, then surgical resection on days 50-56. Study-level findings and limits: After neoadjuvant nivolumab, PBMC T cell clonality was significantly higher in non-responders than responders.

Germline CDR1 and CDR2: MNHNS and SASEGT. V dropped 4 bases and J dropped 4; count of bases not matched to a gene: 15. The CDR3 consists of 19 residues. The clonotype originates from a person aged 40 to 85 with oral cavity squamous cell carcinoma. The sequencing here drew on PBMCs, taken before nivolumab (anti-PD-1) treatment. V and J are TRBV6-1 and TRBJ2-2; 10 bases match TRBD2. CDR3 amino acids: CASSARSGLAGASTGELFF. CDR3 coding DNA: TGTGCCAGCAGTGCCCGAAGTGGGCTAGCGGGGGCCAGCACCGGGGAGCTGTTTTTT.